Detailed here is one T cell receptor beta chain. The target antigen is unknown. The data were obtained in a study of T-cell memory formation after mild COVID-19. The overall study: TCR clusters largely stayed donor specific.

General study results and limits: Nothing confirmed that second-wave clones peaking on day 37 were specific for SARS-CoV-2. Mainly in CM and EM were contracting CD4+ clones; CD8+ were in EMRA. Memory from before infection featured some responding clones, which suggests cross-reactive memory joined.

TCRdb analysed the 5' RACE reads with MiXCR anew, one entry per CDR3 protein. The table has fewer than 50,000 distinct CDR3 sequences, over 6.5% seen once. The sample comprised PBMCs or a T cell subset sorted from them (not recorded which). This sequence originates from a man between 18 and 29 years old who had mild COVID-19 (a few samples of this study predate the infection). Cell type and time point are not known.

CDR3 sequence (DNA): TGTGCCAGCAGCCAAGATGGGCGTCCTGAGACCCAGTACTTC. Translation: CASSQDGRPETQYF. This sequence joins TRBV4-2 and TRBJ2-5; no reliable D call. Germline V gene lookup returns CDR1 LGHNA and CDR2 YNFKEQ. There are 14 residues in the CDR3. With 0 bases removed from V and 5 bases from J, the gap between germline ends came to 10 bases.